This entry lists 30 T cell receptor beta chains sequenced from one sample in a study of blood T cell repertoires in COVID-19. The data were produced by immunoSEQ multiplex PCR, yet TCRdb's version contains in-frame clones alone and is incomplete. The sample lists roughly 24,000 clones, 85% to 95% occurring once. The source material was peripheral blood. These TCRs come from a human donor in a cohort sampled during active COVID-19.

The chain recombines TRBV24-1 with TRBJ2-5; 8 bases map to TRBD1. V lost 3 bases and J lost 5; bases outside the gene matches: 7. Germline V CDR1 and CDR2: KGHDR, SFDVKD. The CDR3 has 15 residues. The CDR3 here is CATSDPTGAGETQYF. In nucleotides, the CDR3 is TGTGCCACCAGTGATCCGACAGGGGCTGGGGAGACCCAGTACTTC.

This clone was counted a few times. This chain links TRBV7-9 with TRBJ2-7; a possible D gene is TRBD1 (6 bases). The germline V gene has CDR1 SEHNR and CDR2 FQNEAQ (reference sequence). There are 13 residues in the CDR3. V was trimmed by 3 bases and J by 1 base, leaving 7 bases between them. CDR3 loop: CASSFRGSYEQYF. CDR3 in DNA: TGTGCCAGCAGCTTCAGGGGTTCCTACGAGCAGTACTTC.

This clone was detected only once. The J gene is TRBJ2-4, the V gene TRBV5-4; TRBD1 matches 7 bases. This CDR3 has 15 residues. The junction had 6 bases not matched to a gene; V was cut back by 1 base and J by 5 bases. Germline V gives CDR1 SGHNT, CDR2 YYREEE (reference sequence). The CDR3, as DNA: TGTGCCAGCAGCTTGATAGGGGGACAGCAAAACATTCAGTACTTC. Translation: CASSLIGGQQNIQYF.

The chain has TRBV6-5 and TRBJ2-1; the match to TRBD2 covers 10 bases. J lost 7 bases, V lost 0 bases, and 6 bases had no gene match. Germline V gene sequence: CDR1 MNHEY, CDR2 SVGAGI. The CDR3 sequence is 16 residues long. Written as DNA, the CDR3 is TGTGCCAGCAGTTACTCAGCGGGAGGGCGCAGGAATGAGCAGTTCTTC. Its translation is CASSYSAGGRRNEQFF.

As for this clone: The junction shows a germline mismatch at one end, possibly a read error. The chain carries TRBV5-4 and TRBJ1-3, with D perhaps TRBD1 (6 bases). Germline CDR1 SGHNT, CDR2 YYREEE (reference sequence). The CDR3 runs 14 residues. The CDR3 nucleotides are TGTGCCAGCAGTTTGGACAGCTCTGGAAACACCATATATTTT. Amino acid sequence: CASSLDSSGNTIYF.

The chain links TRBV25-1 to TRBJ2-3, with D maybe TRBD2 (6 bases). Per germline, CDR1 MGHDK and CDR2 SYGVNS. The CDR3 is made up of 17 amino acids. V was clipped by 2 bases and J by 2 bases, with 17 bases between them. The DNA of the CDR3 is TGTGCCAGCAGTGAAGCCCCGGGACTCTTAAACACAGATACGCAGTATTTT. This translates into CASSEAPGLLNTDTQYF.

The V gene is TRBV7-2, the J gene TRBJ1-1; 12 bases align to TRBD1. The CDR3 runs 15 residues. Germline values: CDR1 SGHTA, CDR2 FQGNSA. V lost 4 bases, J lost 5 bases, and 5 bases stayed unmatched. CDR3 coding DNA: TGTGCCAGCAGCTCCGCGGGACAGGGGGCAACTGAAGCTTTCTTT. The encoded protein is CASSSAGQGATEAFF.

The table lists this clone with a few counts. The V and J genes are TRBV15 and TRBJ1-4; possibly TRBD1 for D (5 bases). V was trimmed by 5 bases and J by 3 bases, leaving 13 bases between them. CDR3 length: 15 residues. CDR1 is LNHNV, CDR2 YYDKDF, per germline (reference sequence). DNA for the CDR3: TGTGCCACCAGCTTCCATCGGACATCTAATGAAAAACTGTTTTTT. This sequence encodes CATSFHRTSNEKLFF.

The rearrangement uses TRBV5-1 and TRBJ2-5, with 10 nucleotides matching TRBD2. The CDR3 covers 14 residues. The V segment lost 2 bases and the J segment 2 bases; nucleotides outside the gene matches: 0. CDR1 and CDR2 from the germline V gene are SGHRS and YFSETQ. The CDR3 DNA is TGCGCCAGCAGCTTTAGCGGGGGGCAAGAGACCCAGTACTTC. This encodes CASSFSGGQETQYF.

The chain carries TRBV19 and TRBJ1-3; the D is unclear. V was shortened by 6 bases and J by 1 base, with 16 bases between the two germline ends. CDR3 length: 16 amino acids. The germline V gene encodes CDR1 LNHDA and CDR2 SQIVND (reference sequence). The CDR3 loop reads CASRHVAGLSGNTIYF. For the CDR3, the DNA is TGTGCCAGTAGACACGTGGCAGGCCTATCTGGAAACACCATATATTTT.

V usage is TRBV6-2 or TRBV6-3 and J usage is TRBJ2-3; no reliable D call. The CDR3 runs to 11 residues. Deletions cut 6 bases from V and 4 bases from J, with 5 bases between. Germline V gene sequence: CDR1 MNHEY, CDR2 SVGEGT. The CDR3 loop is CASSLADTQYF. The CDR3 bases are TGTGCCAGCAGCCTAGCAGATACGCAGTATTTT.

V usage is TRBV13 and J usage is TRBJ2-7; a possible D gene is TRBD1 (6 bases). This CDR3 has 15 amino acids. CDR1 is PRHDT and CDR2 is FYEKMQ in the germline V gene (reference sequence). Trimming left V 1 base short and J 5 bases short, with 15 bases between. CDR3 residues: CASSLERQGLHEQYF. The CDR3 nucleotides are TGTGCCAGCAGCTTAGAAAGGCAGGGGCTCCACGAGCAGTACTTC.

V usage is TRBV12-3 or TRBV12-4 and J usage is TRBJ2-2, with TRBD2 identical over 7 bases. There are 13 residues in the CDR3. V was pared by 3 bases and J by 6 bases, with 1 base of the junction left unmatched. The CDR3 DNA is TGTGCCAGCAGTTTCCGGGGGGCCGGGGAGCTGTTTTTT. Translating gives CASSFRGAGELFF.

This clone was counted once. The CDR3 reads CASSPPEQYEQYF. The CDR3 DNA sequence: TGTGCCAGCTCACCACCGGAACAGTACGAGCAGTACTTC. This chain connects TRBV18 to TRBJ2-7; D gene unclear. V lost 0 bases, J lost 4 bases, and 7 bases lay in between. Germline-derived CDR1 and CDR2 are KGHSH and LQKENI. This CDR3 contains 13 residues.

The genes are TRBV30 and TRBJ2-7; the match to TRBD2 covers 7 bases. CDR1 is GTSNPN, CDR2 SVGIG, per germline (reference sequence). The CDR3 runs to 13 residues. V dropped 4 bases and J dropped 3; count of bases not matched to a gene: 6. CDR3 region: CAWTSGTNYEQYF. The CDR3 DNA follows: TGTGCCTGGACTAGCGGAACCAACTACGAGCAGTACTTC.

This chain's CDR3 is CASSFQTPGAYTGDTQYF. CDR3 DNA sequence: TGTGCCAGCAGCTTCCAAACGCCAGGGGCCTACACTGGAGATACGCAGTATTTT. The V gene is TRBV28, the J gene TRBJ2-3, with a weak D call TRBD1 (6 bases). The CDR3 totals 18 residues. V was trimmed by 6 bases and J by 5 bases, leaving 27 bases between them. Germline CDR1 MDHEN, CDR2 SYDVKM.

This clone turned up a few times. The V gene is TRBV11-3, the J gene TRBJ1-1; no firm D call. Deletions cut 5 bases from V and 3 bases from J, with 16 bases between. The CDR3 runs 15 residues. Germline loops: CDR1 SGHNT, CDR2 YENEEA. The CDR3 sequence is CASSPGWSRDTEAFF. The DNA of the CDR3 is TGTGCCAGCAGCCCAGGTTGGTCGCGGGACACTGAAGCTTTCTTT.

This clone was detected only once. The gene calls are TRBV11-2 and TRBJ2-3, with TRBD2 matching over 12 bases. The germline gives CDR1 SGHAT, CDR2 FQNNGV. Trimming at V came to 2 bases and at J to 2 bases, leaving 8 bases not matched to a gene. This CDR3 region has 18 residues. The CDR3 DNA reads TGTGCCAGCAGCTTACTGCCTAGCGGGGGGGCCAACACAGATACGCAGTATTTT. The encoded protein is CASSLLPSGGANTDTQYF. Full variable domain (remainder filled in from reference TRBV11-2 and TRBJ2-3): EAGVAQSPRYKIIEKRQSVAFWCNPISGHATLYWYQQILGQGPKLLIQFQNNGVVDDSQLPKDRFSAERLKGVDSTLKIQPAKLEDSAVYLCASSLLPSGGANTDTQYFGPGTRLTVL.

This clone was seen once. CDR3 DNA: TGTGCCAGCAGACCGGGGGTAGCGAGAGATACGCAGTATTTT. Translation gives CASRPGVARDTQYF. J is TRBJ2-3 and V is TRBV6-5; D possibly corresponds to TRBD2 (6 bases). V gave up 6 bases and J gave up 5 bases, with 15 bases separating them. Germline assignment: CDR1 MNHEY and CDR2 SVGAGI. The CDR3 runs to 14 residues.

Only one count was recorded for this clone. The gene calls are TRBV5-1 and TRBJ1-2; maybe TRBD1 (6 bases). This CDR3 spans 13 amino acids. Trimming took 6 bases from V and 2 from J, leaving 11 bases between them. Per germline, CDR1 SGHRS and CDR2 YFSETQ. CDR3 in amino acids: CASTIQGNYGYTF. DNA of the CDR3: TGCGCCAGCACTATACAGGGCAACTATGGCTACACCTTC. Together with reference TRBV5-1 and TRBJ1-2, the CDR3 gives the full variable domain: KAGVTQTPRYLIKTRGQQVTLSCSPISGHRSVSWYQQTPGQGLQFLFEYFSETQRNKGNFPGRFSGRQFSNSRSEMNVSTLELGDSALYLCASTIQGNYGYTFGSGTRLTVV.

This clone was detected only once. J is TRBJ2-1 and V is TRBV9; TRBD2 matches 8 bases. The CDR3 is 14 amino acids. Germline assignment: CDR1 SGDLS and CDR2 YYNGEE. J lost 7 bases, V lost 0 bases, and 3 bases had no gene match. The CDR3: CASSVVGLANEQFF. Written as DNA, the CDR3 is TGTGCCAGCAGCGTAGTTGGACTAGCTAATGAGCAGTTCTTC. Full variable domain (rest looked up from reference TRBV9 and TRBJ2-1): DSGVTQTPKHLITATGQRVTLRCSPRSGDLSVYWYQQSLDQGLQFLIQYYNGEERAKGNILERFSAQQFPDLHSELNLSSLELGDSALYFCASSVVGLANEQFFGPGTRLTVL.

The chain couples TRBV5-4 to TRBJ2-1, with TRBD1 matching 8 bases. The ends lost 4 bases at V and 4 bases at J; junction bases unmatched: 10. The CDR3 contains 16 residues. Per the germline V gene, CDR1 is SGHNT and CDR2 is YYREEE (reference sequence). CDR3 amino acids: CASSGTGTGLYNEQFF. The CDR3 DNA is TGTGCCAGCAGCGGAACCGGGACAGGCTTATACAATGAGCAGTTCTTC.

The chain carries TRBV5-1 and TRBJ2-1, with D possibly TRBD2 on 5 matching bases. This CDR3 is 15 amino acids long. The germline V gene encodes CDR1 SGHRS and CDR2 YFSETQ. V was pared by 0 bases and J by 7 bases, with 14 bases between. The CDR3 loop reads CASSLVTGYANEQFF. CDR3 nucleotide sequence: TGCGCCAGCAGCTTGGTGACGGGATACGCGAATGAGCAGTTCTTC.

The V and J genes are TRBV6-1 and TRBJ2-6; 10 positions agree with TRBD1. Germline CDR1 MNHNS, CDR2 SASEGT. V dropped 0 bases and J dropped 0; count of bases not matched to a gene: 11. The CDR3 has 21 amino acids. In nucleotides, the CDR3 is TGTGCCAGCAGTGAAGCTCGGAGGCCGGGACAGGGGAGCTCTGGGGCCAACGTCCTGACTTTC. Translated, it gives CASSEARRPGQGSSGANVLTF.

This chain joins TRBV2 and TRBJ1-1; 8 bases align to TRBD1. The trim removed 0 bases at V and 6 bases at J, leaving 3 bases unmatched. Germline assignment: CDR1 SNHLY and CDR2 FYNNEI. The CDR3 extends over 14 amino acids. The CDR3: CASSEAGDRPEAFF. In DNA form, the CDR3 reads TGTGCCAGCAGTGAAGCGGGGGACAGGCCTGAAGCTTTCTTT.

The chain combines TRBV5-8 with TRBJ1-1; no definite D call. The CDR3 covers 15 residues. CDR1 and CDR2 (germline): SGHTS, YDEGEE. Trimming pared 1 base from V and 2 bases from J, leaving 12 bases between. The CDR3 region has the DNA TGTGCCAGCAGCTTGTGGCGGGGTGTAAACACTGAAGCTTTCTTT. It translates to CASSLWRGVNTEAFF.

The chain carries TRBV19 and TRBJ2-7; 8 bases are a match to TRBD2. Trimming cost V 4 bases and J 4 bases; bases outside gene matches: 9. The CDR3 contains 15 residues. Germline CDR1 is LNHDA and CDR2 is SQIVND (reference sequence). This CDR3 reads CASSTQAGVEYEQYF. DNA for the CDR3: TGTGCCAGTAGTACCCAAGCGGGAGTAGAATACGAGCAGTACTTC.

This rearrangement joins TRBV7-8 to TRBJ1-2, with a weak D call TRBD1 (6 bases). Trimming stripped 1 base from V and 4 bases from J, with 19 bases between. Germline V gene lookup returns CDR1 SGHVS and CDR2 FQNEAQ. The CDR3 length is 17 residues. For the CDR3, the DNA is TGTGCCAGCAGCTTAGGGGGAGCACCGGGACACCGCTATGGCTACACCTTC. Residues: CASSLGGAPGHRYGYTF.

This chain uses TRBV5-8 with TRBJ2-6, with a weak D call TRBD2 (6 bases). This CDR3 has 17 residues. Germline V gene lookup returns CDR1 SGHTS and CDR2 YDEGEE. V was cut by 4 bases and J by 0 bases, with 14 bases left in between. The CDR3 protein is CASSPRGLGSGANVLTF. The CDR3 DNA follows: TGTGCCAGCAGCCCGCGGGGTCTTGGCTCTGGGGCCAACGTCCTGACTTTC. Supplemented by reference TRBV5-8 and TRBJ2-6, the full variable domain reads EAGVTQSPTHLIKTRGQQATLRCSPISGHTSVYWYQQALGLGLQFLLWYDEGEERNRGNFPPRFSGRQFPNYSSELNVNALELEDSALYLCASSPRGLGSGANVLTFGAGSRLTVL.

In its sample, this clone was seen once. The chain combines TRBV11-2 with TRBJ2-7, with 8 bases identical to TRBD2. Germline CDR1 and CDR2: SGHAT and FQNNGV. This CDR3 is 13 amino acids long. Trimming at V came to 4 bases and at J to 6 bases, leaving 5 bases not matched to a gene. In nucleotides, the CDR3 is TGTGCCAGCAGCTCAGGACTAGCATCCGAGCAGTACTTC. Amino acid sequence: CASSSGLASEQYF.